This entry lists 31 T cell receptor beta chains sequenced from one sample in a study of T cells after yellow fever vaccination. TCRdb used MiXCR to reprocess the 5' RACE reads, holding one entry per CDR3 protein. In the table there are 360,000 or so distinct CDR3 sequences, under 14% of which are singletons. The material was PBMCs, obtained on the day of the first yellow fever vaccination. All receptors come from a man in his late teens or twenties who received the YFV17D yellow fever vaccine.

This clonotype has only a few counts. The V and J genes are TRBV5-1 and TRBJ2-3; the match to TRBD1 covers 7 bases. The germline V gene encodes CDR1 SGHRS and CDR2 YFSETQ. The CDR3 runs to 15 residues. Trimming took 2 bases from V and 0 from J; bases not matched to a gene: 3. CDR3 DNA sequence: TGCGCCAGCAGCTTCGGACAGGTTAGCACAGATACGCAGTATTTT. This gives the protein CASSFGQVSTDTQYF.

The chain recombines TRBV6-2 or TRBV6-3 with TRBJ2-1; D is possibly TRBD1 (7 bases). CDR1 and CDR2 from the germline V gene are MNHEY and SVGEGT. The CDR3 is 14 amino acids. V lost 8 bases to trimming and J lost 4 bases, with 15 bases between them. The CDR3 protein is CASYSGGPYNEQFF. CDR3 sequence (DNA): TGTGCCAGCTATTCAGGGGGGCCTTACAATGAGCAGTTCTTC.

This clonotype came up many times. V usage is TRBV30 and J usage is TRBJ1-2; TRBD1 matches 8 bases. The V segment lost 4 bases and the J segment 7 bases; nucleotides outside the gene matches: 8. Germline assignment: CDR1 GTSNPN and CDR2 SVGIG (reference sequence). This CDR3 spans 13 amino acids. Here the CDR3 DNA reads TGTGCCTGGAAAAGGGACAGGCCAGGTGGCTACACCTTC. This gives the protein CAWKRDRPGGYTF.

This clonotype has more than one count but fewer than ten. As DNA, the CDR3 is TGTGCCAGCAGTTTAGTCGGGGGCGCAGGGCAGCCCCAGCATTTT. Protein sequence: CASSLVGGAGQPQHF. This sequence joins TRBV27 and TRBJ1-5; D perhaps matches TRBD1 (6 bases). Trimming removed 2 bases at V and 7 bases at J, with 15 bases between. Germline-derived CDR1 and CDR2 are MNHEY and SMNVEV (reference sequence). This CDR3 region has 15 residues.

This clonotype was seen a handful of times. This chain uses TRBV20-1 with TRBJ1-5; D possibly corresponds to TRBD1 (5 bases). V lost 3 bases to trimming and J lost 3 bases, with 12 bases between them. The CDR3 loop spans 14 amino acids. The germline CDR1 and CDR2 sequences are DFQATT and SNEGSKA (reference sequence). The chain's CDR3 is CSASDQGVNQPQHF. Written as DNA, the CDR3 is TGCAGTGCTAGTGACCAGGGAGTCAATCAGCCCCAGCATTTT.

The genes are TRBV6-1 and TRBJ1-1, with D perhaps matching TRBD1 (6 bases). CDR3 length equals 14 residues. CDR1 MNHNS and CDR2 SASEGT come from the germline V gene. V lost 6 bases, J lost 5 bases, and 16 bases lay in between. The CDR3 reads CASSSEGDGTEAFF. In DNA, the CDR3 is TGTGCCAGCAGCTCCGAGGGGGACGGTACTGAAGCTTTCTTT.

This clonotype was detected ten times or more. This chain connects TRBV5-5 to TRBJ2-3; 9 bases align to TRBD1. CDR3 length: 16 residues. Germline CDR1 and CDR2: SGHKS and YYEKEE (reference sequence). V shed 3 bases and J 6 bases; nucleotides not matched to a gene: 11. The CDR3 region has the DNA TGTGCCAGCAGCTCAGACAGGGGGAACCCCCCCGATACGCAGTATTTT. Translation gives CASSSDRGNPPDTQYF.

This clonotype was observed a handful of times. The chain combines TRBV12-3 or TRBV12-4 with TRBJ1-3; perhaps TRBD1 as D (6 bases). Trimming took 0 bases from V and 5 from J, leaving 17 bases between them. CDR3 length: 17 amino acids. CDR3 sequence reads: CASSLALGTRYRNTIYF. As DNA, the CDR3 is TGTGCCAGCAGTTTAGCGCTCGGGACAAGATATAGAAACACCATATATTTT.

This clonotype was observed a handful of times. The chain uses TRBV4-3 and TRBJ2-5; D call uncertain. V was clipped by 0 bases and J by 4 bases, with 12 bases between them. This CDR3 is built from 15 residues. Germline-derived CDR1 and CDR2 are LGHNA and YSLEER. The CDR3 sequence is CASSQDVTTRETQYF. CDR3 nucleotides: TGCGCCAGCAGCCAAGATGTCACCACGAGAGAGACCCAGTACTTC.

On this clonotype: The junction does not match germline at one end; this may be a read error. This chain joins TRBV7-9 and TRBJ1-1, with unresolved D. Germline CDR1 and CDR2: SEHNR and FQNEAQ (reference sequence). This CDR3 has 14 residues. The CDR3 spells CASSPRTGNTEDFF. CDR3 sequence (DNA): TGTGCCAGCAGCCCCCGGACGGGGAACACTGAAGATTTCTTT.

The chain employs TRBV20-1 and TRBJ1-5; no clear D gene. Germline CDR1 DFQATT, CDR2 SNEGSKA (reference sequence). The CDR3 length is 14 residues. With 3 bases removed from V and 0 bases from J, the gap between germline ends came to 9 bases. CDR3 in amino acids: CSASGIYSNQPQHF. In nucleotides, the CDR3 is TGCAGTGCTAGCGGGATTTATAGCAATCAGCCCCAGCATTTT.

In its sample, this clonotype was seen a few times. J is TRBJ2-1 and V is TRBV20-1; possibly TRBD2 for D (6 bases). The CDR3 totals 11 residues. Germline V gene data show CDR1 as DFQATT and CDR2 as SNEGSKA (reference sequence). The CDR3 bases are TGCAGGGCGGGGCACAACAATGAGCAGTTCTTC. It codes for CRAGHNNEQFF.

Only a few counts were recorded for this clonotype. The rearrangement joins TRBV4-2 to TRBJ2-1, with D possibly TRBD2 on 6 matching bases. CDR3 length: 17 residues. Trimming shortened V by 1 base and J by 4 bases, and 17 bases separated the two germline ends. The germline V gene encodes CDR1 LGHNA and CDR2 YNFKEQ. The CDR3 nucleotides read TGTGCCAGCAGCCAAGGCGACACCGGGACTGGGTACAATGAGCAGTTCTTC. Its protein is CASSQGDTGTGYNEQFF.

This chain connects TRBV30 to TRBJ1-3; no reliable D call. Trimming pared 2 bases from V and 4 bases from J, leaving 6 bases between. This CDR3 has 12 residues. Germline V gives CDR1 GTSNPN, CDR2 SVGIG (reference sequence). The CDR3 is CAWSLAGNTIYF. The DNA for the CDR3 is TGTGCCTGGAGTCTAGCCGGAAACACCATATATTTT.

This clonotype was found a few times. V gene TRBV20-1 combines with J gene TRBJ1-5; the D gene is possibly TRBD1 (6 bases). V lost 1 base to trimming and J lost 5 bases, with 12 bases between them. Germline CDR1 and CDR2: DFQATT and SNEGSKA (reference sequence). CDR3 length: 14 residues. CDR3 sequence: CSARAGESHQPQHF. The CDR3 bases are TGCAGTGCTAGAGCAGGGGAGTCCCATCAGCCCCAGCATTTT.

The chain is built from TRBV5-1 and TRBJ2-3; 8 positions match TRBD2. The length of the CDR3 is 15 residues. Germline values: CDR1 SGHRS, CDR2 YFSETQ. The junction had 8 bases not matched to a gene; V was cut back by 2 bases and J by 6 bases. The CDR3 is CASSLRGGSLDTQYF. CDR3 nucleotide sequence: TGCGCCAGCAGCTTACGGGGGGGCAGCCTTGATACGCAGTATTTT.

This clonotype was counted only a few times. This sequence joins TRBV28 and TRBJ2-1; 12 bases agree with TRBD2. Unmatched junction bases numbered 13, after V lost 6 bases and J lost 13 bases. Germline V gene lookup returns CDR1 MDHEN and CDR2 SYDVKM. The CDR3 is made up of 15 amino acids. CDR3 nucleotide sequence: TGTGCCAGCAGGCGCCCCGACCTAGCGGGGGGGCCTCAGTTCTTC. Protein: CASRRPDLAGGPQFF. Full variable domain (remainder filled in from reference TRBV28 and TRBJ2-1): DVKVTQSSRYLVKRTGEKVFLECVQDMDHENMFWYRQDPGLGLRLIYFSYDVKMKEKGDIPEGYSVSREKKERFSLILESASTNQTSMYLCASRRPDLAGGPQFFGPGTRLTVL.

This clonotype was seen a few times. The rearrangement uses TRBV7-2 and TRBJ1-5; the D gene is possibly TRBD1 (5 bases). Germline V gene lookup returns CDR1 SGHTA and CDR2 FQGNSA. Trimming pared 1 base from V and 6 bases from J, leaving 13 bases between. The CDR3 is 15 amino acids. CDR3 coding DNA: TGTGCCAGCAGCTTAGACGGGGGATGGGGTCAGCCCCAGCATTTT. This sequence encodes CASSLDGGWGQPQHF.

This clonotype was seen more than once but under ten times. The chain combines TRBV7-8 with TRBJ1-2, with D unclear. V shed 0 bases and J shed 1 base, with 9 bases lying between them. Germline assignment: CDR1 SGHVS and CDR2 FQNEAQ. The CDR3 consists of 15 residues. The CDR3 spells CASSLARSLNYGYTF. For the CDR3, the DNA is TGTGCCAGCAGCTTAGCCAGGTCCCTTAACTATGGCTACACCTTC.

At least ten counts were recorded for this clonotype. The chain links TRBV7-6 to TRBJ2-5; 7 bases fit TRBD1. The V segment lost 5 bases and the J segment 2 bases; nucleotides outside the gene matches: 5. There are 14 residues in the CDR3. Germline values: CDR1 SGHVS, CDR2 FNYEAQ. The DNA of the CDR3 is TGTGCCAGCAGCGCCGGGACAGCACAAGAGACCCAGTACTTC. The encoded protein is CASSAGTAQETQYF.

This clonotype has a handful of counts. The chain joins TRBV20-1 to TRBJ1-4, with 8 bases lining up with TRBD1. J lost 8 bases, V lost 3 bases, and 8 bases had no gene match. From germline, CDR1 is DFQATT and CDR2 SNEGSKA (reference sequence). The CDR3 extends over 14 amino acids. CDR3 nucleotides: TGCAGTGCTAGGACAGGGGTGGATCAGGAAAAACTGTTTTTT. Its protein is CSARTGVDQEKLFF.

The V and J genes are TRBV7-2 and TRBJ1-1, with D tentatively TRBD1 (5 bases). From germline, CDR1 is SGHTA and CDR2 FQGNSA. The CDR3 loop spans 13 amino acids. V was clipped by 3 bases and J by 10 bases, with 15 bases between them. CDR3 in amino acids: CASSFNRDGLAFF. In nucleotides, the CDR3 is TGTGCCAGCAGCTTCAACCGGGACGGGTTAGCTTTCTTT.

This clonotype was seen repeatedly, ten times or more. This chain joins TRBV18 and TRBJ2-4; D remains ambiguous. Between the trimmed V and J ends, which lost 3 bases and 13 bases, there was a span of 16 bases. The germline gives CDR1 KGHSH, CDR2 LQKENI. This CDR3 has 13 residues. The CDR3 DNA follows: TGTGCCAGCTCACCTAGTCGCAGAGACTTCCAGTACTTC. Translated, it gives CASSPSRRDFQYF.

This clonotype has more than one count but fewer than ten. The V gene is TRBV6-2 or TRBV6-3, the J gene TRBJ1-2; tentatively, D is TRBD1 (6 bases). Trimming removed 6 bases at V and 5 bases at J, with 13 bases between. The germline CDR1 and CDR2 sequences are MNHEY and SVGEGT. CDR3 length: 13 amino acids. The DNA for the CDR3 is TGTGCCAGCAGCTACCGACAGGCGTATGGCTACACCTTC. It translates to CASSYRQAYGYTF.

This clonotype was found many times. This sequence joins TRBV5-1 and TRBJ1-1; tentative D call: TRBD1 (6 bases). Germline CDR1 reads SGHRS; CDR2 reads YFSETQ. V was trimmed by 3 bases and J by 0 bases, leaving 12 bases between them. There are 15 residues in the CDR3. The CDR3 loop reads CASSSLTGMNTEAFF. CDR3 DNA sequence: TGCGCCAGCAGCTCACTAACAGGGATGAACACTGAAGCTTTCTTT.

This clonotype has more than one count but fewer than ten. V and J are TRBV10-3 and TRBJ2-3; TRBD1 matches at 10 bases. From germline, CDR1 is ENHRY and CDR2 SYGVKD. V dropped 8 bases and J dropped 2; count of bases not matched to a gene: 10. The CDR3 covers 16 residues. CDR3 residues: CAIGRAGQGTTDTQYF. The CDR3, as DNA: TGTGCCATCGGTAGAGCGGGACAGGGGACCACAGATACGCAGTATTTT.

A remark on this clonotype: At one boundary the junction diverges from the germline segment, which might be a read error. The rearrangement links TRBV6-1 to TRBJ2-3, with TRBD2 matching over 8 bases. The V gene's germline CDR1 is MNHNS and CDR2 SASEGT. This CDR3 spans 15 amino acids. The CDR3 region has the DNA TGTGCCAGCAGTCAAGCGGGGGTAGGCGTCGATACGCAGTATTTT. Protein sequence: CASSQAGVGVDTQYF.

This clonotype was counted a few times. CDR3 bases: TGTGCCAGTAGTATTCCGGGACAGGGGTCCGGGGAGCTGTTTTTT. Amino acids: CASSIPGQGSGELFF. This chain links TRBV19 with TRBJ2-2, with 10 bases identical to TRBD1. Germline V gene sequence: CDR1 LNHDA, CDR2 SQIVND (reference sequence). J was trimmed by 6 bases and V by 3 bases; bases with no gene match: 4. CDR3 length: 15 amino acids. The full variable domain, with the rest looked up from reference TRBV19 and TRBJ2-2, is DGGITQSPKYLFRKEGQNVTLSCEQNLNHDAMYWYRQDPGQGLRLIYYSQIVNDFQKGDIAEGYSVSREKKESFPLTVTSAQKNPTAFYLCASSIPGQGSGELFFGEGSRLTVL.

V and J are TRBV6-2 or TRBV6-3 and TRBJ2-4; TRBD2 matches 7 bases. J lost 1 base, V lost 8 bases, and 2 bases had no gene match. The germline gives CDR1 MNHEY, CDR2 SVGEGT. The length of the CDR3 is 13 residues. The CDR3 sequence is CASVGGAKNIQYF. The CDR3 coding sequence is TGTGCCAGCGTGGGGGGGGCCAAAAACATTCAGTACTTC.

The chain employs TRBV11-2 and TRBJ2-3; 8 positions agree with TRBD1. V trimming: 4 bases; J trimming: 4 bases; junction bases outside the gene matches: 4. The germline gives CDR1 SGHAT, CDR2 FQNNGV. The CDR3 extends over 14 amino acids. CDR3 protein: CASSSNRGADTQYF. The DNA for the CDR3 is TGTGCCAGCAGCTCGAACAGGGGGGCAGATACGCAGTATTTT.

The V call is TRBV5-6, the J call TRBJ2-2; the match to TRBD2 covers 13 bases. From germline, CDR1 is SGHDT and CDR2 YYEEEE. Trimming took 1 base from V and 1 from J; bases not matched to a gene: 1. CDR3 size: 17 residues. The CDR3 protein is CASSLRLAGGNTGELFF. The CDR3 DNA reads TGTGCCAGCAGCTTGCGACTAGCGGGGGGGAACACCGGGGAGCTGTTTTTT.